The 19 T cell receptor beta chains listed next were all sequenced from one sample in a study of T cells in localized non-small cell lung cancer. The method was immunoSEQ multiplex PCR; TCRdb's version includes in-frame clones alone and lacks a portion of them. The sample shows some 90,000 clones, around 90% of them seen only once. The input for sequencing was peripheral blood, taken before any cancer treatment. The receptors originated from a man between 40 and 70 years old with stage I squamous cell lung carcinoma.

This chain connects TRBV18 to TRBJ1-1; TRBD1 agrees at 7 bases. Unmatched junction bases numbered 7, after V lost 5 bases and J lost 1 base. This CDR3 contains 15 residues. CDR1 and CDR2 from the germline V gene are KGHSH and LQKENI. CDR3 amino acids: CASSATTGSNTEAFF. CDR3 nucleotide sequence: TGTGCCAGCTCAGCAACGACAGGGTCGAACACTGAAGCTTTCTTT.

The genes are TRBV9 and TRBJ2-1, with unresolved D. Per germline, CDR1 SGDLS and CDR2 YYNGEE. The CDR3 loop spans 14 amino acids. Trimming pared 0 bases from V and 5 bases from J, leaving 9 bases between. This CDR3 is CASSVAGQHNEQFF. CDR3 sequence (DNA): TGTGCCAGCAGCGTAGCTGGGCAACACAATGAGCAGTTCTTC.

This clone has only a few counts. This chain uses TRBV4-1 with TRBJ2-7, with 9 bases matching TRBD2. This CDR3 spans 21 amino acids. The V and J ends lost 0 bases and 3 bases, in that order; junction bases with no gene match: 21. CDR1 MGHRA and CDR2 YSYEKL come from the germline V gene. The DNA for the CDR3 is TGCGCCAGCAGCCAAGATCTAGGAGCGGGGGGCCGAGTCCGACGTTACTACGAGCAGTACTTC. Protein sequence: CASSQDLGAGGRVRRYYEQYF.

The sample holds one count of this clone. The genes are TRBV6-5 and TRBJ2-7; 9 positions agree with TRBD1. Trimming removed 0 bases from V and 2 bases from J; junction bases left unmatched: 5. This CDR3 has 16 residues. From germline, CDR1 is MNHEY and CDR2 SVGAGI. The CDR3 sequence is CASSYSVGQGPYEQYF. In DNA form, the CDR3 reads TGTGCCAGCAGTTACTCAGTGGGACAGGGTCCCTACGAGCAGTACTTC.

Written as DNA, the CDR3 is TGTGCCAGTAGTCGGGGGGTCGTGCAAACCCAGCATTTT. It specifies CASSRGVVQTQHF. This sequence joins TRBV19 and TRBJ1-5; the D gene is possibly TRBD1 (5 bases). V gave up 5 bases and J gave up 11 bases, with 16 bases separating them. The germline V gene has CDR1 LNHDA and CDR2 SQIVND (reference sequence). The CDR3 totals 13 residues.

This clone was detected once. The chain has TRBV19 and TRBJ2-2; weak D call: TRBD2 (6 bases). Germline V lookup: CDR1 LNHDA, CDR2 SQIVND (reference sequence). The V end lost 5 bases, the J end lost 4 bases, and 14 bases lay between the germline ends. CDR3 size: 15 residues. CDR3 nucleotides: TGTGCCAGTAGTCCCGGGACTCGGGGCACCGGGGAGCTGTTTTTT. This translates into CASSPGTRGTGELFF. The variable domain in full, completed from reference TRBV19 and TRBJ2-2, reads DGGITQSPKYLFRKEGQNVTLSCEQNLNHDAMYWYRQDPGQGLRLIYYSQIVNDFQKGDIAEGYSVSREKKESFPLTVTSAQKNPTAFYLCASSPGTRGTGELFFGEGSRLTVL.

The genes are TRBV5-4 and TRBJ2-3; 12 bases fit TRBD2. V lost 4 bases and J lost 2; bases outside the gene matches: 8. The CDR3 has 17 amino acids. Germline-derived CDR1 and CDR2 are SGHNT and YYREEE (reference sequence). The CDR3 coding sequence is TGTGCCAGCAGCCGTCGGACTAGCGGGGACCTCACAGATACGCAGTATTTT. It yields the protein CASSRRTSGDLTDTQYF.

The gene calls are TRBV19 and TRBJ2-1; D is perhaps TRBD1 (5 bases). The germline CDR1 and CDR2 sequences are LNHDA and SQIVND (reference sequence). The CDR3 consists of 18 residues. Trimming pared 5 bases from V and 0 bases from J, leaving 20 bases between. CDR3 coding DNA: TGTGCCAGTAGTCGGACGACCCCTGGGGCCAGCTCCTACAATGAGCAGTTCTTC. Amino acids: CASSRTTPGASSYNEQFF.

The chain is built from TRBV7-2 and TRBJ2-7; D is uncertain. Trimming removed 1 base from V and 2 bases from J, with 6 bases in between. The CDR3 totals 13 residues. CDR1 and CDR2 from the germline V gene are SGHTA and FQGNSA. CDR3 nucleotide sequence: TGTGCCAGCAGCTTAGTGGTCGCCTACGAGCAGTACTTC. Its protein is CASSLVVAYEQYF.

The genes are TRBV6-1 and TRBJ1-5; 8 bases map to TRBD1. The CDR3 consists of 14 residues. Unmatched junction bases numbered 6, after V lost 5 bases and J lost 6 bases. Germline V gene data show CDR1 as MNHNS and CDR2 as SASEGT. CDR3 region: CASSQDRVGQPQHF. CDR3 DNA sequence: TGTGCCAGCAGTCAGGACAGGGTGGGTCAGCCCCAGCATTTT.

CDR3 region: CASSLAGSSGGNEQFF. Here the CDR3 DNA reads TGTGCCAGCAGCTTAGCGGGGTCTAGCGGGGGTAATGAGCAGTTCTTC. The V and J genes are TRBV7-2 and TRBJ2-1, with 10 bases that match TRBD2. The germline CDR1 and CDR2 sequences are SGHTA and FQGNSA. The ends lost 0 bases at V and 7 bases at J; junction bases unmatched: 6. The CDR3 runs to 16 residues.

The chain's CDR3 is CASSQQGTGAGNTIYF. DNA of the CDR3: TGCGCCAGCAGCCAGCAGGGGACAGGAGCTGGAAACACCATATATTTT. The chain employs TRBV5-1 and TRBJ1-3; 8 bases are shared with TRBD1. J gave up 2 bases and V 4 bases, and 8 bases lay outside the gene matches. Germline V gives CDR1 SGHRS, CDR2 YFSETQ. This CDR3 is 16 amino acids long. Based on the CDR3 plus reference TRBV5-1 and TRBJ1-3, the full variable domain is KAGVTQTPRYLIKTRGQQVTLSCSPISGHRSVSWYQQTPGQGLQFLFEYFSETQRNKGNFPGRFSGRQFSNSRSEMNVSTLELGDSALYLCASSQQGTGAGNTIYFGEGSWLTVV.

The chain carries TRBV5-1 and TRBJ1-2; D perhaps matches TRBD1 (5 bases). CDR3 size: 14 residues. Germline-derived CDR1 and CDR2 are SGHRS and YFSETQ. V was cut by 1 base and J by 6 bases, with 13 bases left in between. The CDR3 DNA reads as TGCGCCAGCAGCTTGAGTCAAGGGGAAGATGGCTACACCTTC. Amino acid sequence: CASSLSQGEDGYTF.

This chain uses TRBV7-8 with TRBJ1-5; a possible D gene is TRBD1 (6 bases). CDR3 length: 16 residues. Trimming cost V 2 bases and J 7 bases, with 18 bases left between them. Germline V gene lookup returns CDR1 SGHVS and CDR2 FQNEAQ. CDR3 amino acids: CASSLSFMWTVQPQHF. CDR3 coding DNA: TGTGCCAGCAGCTTATCATTTATGTGGACAGTCCAGCCCCAGCATTTT.

V gene TRBV7-9 combines with J gene TRBJ1-3; tentatively, D is TRBD1 (6 bases). The CDR3 contains 17 residues. CDR1 and CDR2 from the germline V gene are SEHNR and FQNEAQ (reference sequence). V was clipped by 4 bases and J by 3 bases, with 19 bases between them. Here the CDR3 DNA reads TGTGCCAGCAGCTCCGGGACACTTTGGCCTCGTGGAAACACCATATATTTT. Its translation is CASSSGTLWPRGNTIYF. The full variable domain, with the rest looked up from reference TRBV7-9 and TRBJ1-3, is DTGVSQNPRHKITKRGQNVTFRCDPISEHNRLYWYRQTLGQGPEFLTYFQNEAQLEKSRLLSDRFSAERPKGSFSTLEIQRTEQGDSAMYLCASSSGTLWPRGNTIYFGEGSWLTVV.

V and J are TRBV28 and TRBJ2-1; 10 bases agree with TRBD2. CDR1 and CDR2 (germline): MDHEN, SYDVKM. The CDR3 runs 14 residues. J gave up 10 bases and V 8 bases, and 11 bases lay outside the gene matches. In DNA form, the CDR3 reads TGTGCCAGCGCCAGCGGGGGGGCCCAGTGGGAGCAGTTCTTC. Translation gives CASASGGAQWEQFF.

The V gene is TRBV29-1, the J gene TRBJ2-7, with TRBD2 as a possible D gene (5 bases). CDR1 SQVTM and CDR2 ANQGSEA come from the germline V gene. The CDR3 length is 13 residues. Trimming took off 5 bases at V and 2 bases at J, with 13 bases between the two ends. The CDR3 DNA follows: TGCAGCGTTCGGCCCTCGGGGACCTACGAGCAGTACTTC. Translating gives CSVRPSGTYEQYF.

The V gene is TRBV7-8, the J gene TRBJ1-5, with D maybe TRBD1 (5 bases). Trimming cost V 6 bases and J 6 bases, with 21 bases left between them. The CDR3 spans 16 residues. The germline V gene encodes CDR1 SGHVS and CDR2 FQNEAQ. CDR3 protein: CASSQGYKGLGQPQHF. The CDR3 coding sequence is TGTGCCAGCAGTCAGGGCTATAAGGGGCTGGGTCAGCCCCAGCATTTT.

V usage is TRBV5-4 and J usage is TRBJ2-5; D is possibly TRBD1 (5 bases). Per the germline V gene, CDR1 is SGHNT and CDR2 is YYREEE (reference sequence). The CDR3 sequence is 15 residues long. Between the trimmed V and J ends, which lost 4 bases and 6 bases, there was a span of 19 bases. The CDR3 sequence is CASSLTPADTKTQYF. The CDR3 DNA reads as TGTGCCAGCAGCCTTACCCCCGCGGACACAAAGACCCAGTACTTC. The whole variable domain, filled in from reference TRBV5-4 and TRBJ2-5, reads ETGVTQSPTHLIKTRGQQVTLRCSSQSGHNTVSWYQQALGQGPQFIFQYYREEENGRGNFPPRFSGLQFPNYSSELNVNALELDDSALYLCASSLTPADTKTQYFGPGTRLLVL.